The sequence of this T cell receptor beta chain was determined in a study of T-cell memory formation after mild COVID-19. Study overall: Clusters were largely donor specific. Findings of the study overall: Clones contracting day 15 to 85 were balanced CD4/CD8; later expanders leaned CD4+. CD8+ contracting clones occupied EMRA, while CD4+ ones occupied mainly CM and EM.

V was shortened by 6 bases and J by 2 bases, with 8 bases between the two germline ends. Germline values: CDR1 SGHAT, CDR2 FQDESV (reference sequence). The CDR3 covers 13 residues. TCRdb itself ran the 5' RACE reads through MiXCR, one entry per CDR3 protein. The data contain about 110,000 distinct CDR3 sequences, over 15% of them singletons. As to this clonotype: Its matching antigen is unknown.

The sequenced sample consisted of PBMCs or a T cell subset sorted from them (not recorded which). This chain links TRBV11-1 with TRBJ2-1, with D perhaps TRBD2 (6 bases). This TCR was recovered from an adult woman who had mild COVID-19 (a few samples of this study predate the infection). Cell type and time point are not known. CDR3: CASSSSAYNEQFF. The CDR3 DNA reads TGTGCCAGCAGTTCTAGCGCCTACAATGAGCAGTTCTTC.